This T cell receptor (beta chain) was sequenced for a study of Graves' ophthalmopathy and Graves' hyperthyroidism. None of the included patients had other autoimmune diseases, uncontrolled infections, pregnancy or lactation, as these led to exclusion. PBMCs came from approximately 10 ml of fresh peripheral blood. Investigators amplified TCR beta CDR3 regions from RNA transcripts. RT-PCR with HTBI primers came first, then second-round multiplex PCR. TCRdb reprocessed the multiplex PCR reads with MiXCR, giving one entry per CDR3 protein. The sample has about 640,000 distinct CDR3 sequences; just over 40% are singletons. The V and J ends lost 6 bases and 6 bases respectively, with 8 bases between them. This CDR3 is built from 12 residues.

Sequencing was carried out using peripheral blood. The gene calls are TRBV12-3 or TRBV12-4 and TRBJ1-4; D uncertain. This receptor was identified in an adult man with Graves' ophthalmopathy. The CDR3 DNA sequence: TGTGCCAGCAGCCGAGTGGATGAAAAACTGTTTTTT. Translating gives CASSRVDEKLFF.